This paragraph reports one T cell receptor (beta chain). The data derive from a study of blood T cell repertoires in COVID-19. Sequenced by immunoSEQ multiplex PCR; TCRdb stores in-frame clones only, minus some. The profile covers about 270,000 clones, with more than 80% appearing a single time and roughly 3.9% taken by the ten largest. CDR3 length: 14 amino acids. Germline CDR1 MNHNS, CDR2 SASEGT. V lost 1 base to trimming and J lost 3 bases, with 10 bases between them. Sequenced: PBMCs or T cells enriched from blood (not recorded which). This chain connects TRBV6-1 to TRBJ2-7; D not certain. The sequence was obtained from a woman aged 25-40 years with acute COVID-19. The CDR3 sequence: CASSEGPFDYEQYF. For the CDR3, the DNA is TGTGCCAGCAGTGAAGGGCCTTTTGACTACGAGCAGTACTTC.